This TCR beta chain originates from a study of Ad26.COV2.S vaccination and SARS-CoV-2 variants. Whole-study results and caveats: From the TCR breadth and depth analyses, total T cell responses may have been underestimated.

The treatment was: approximately 18 received Ad26.COV2.S at low or high dose, single or two shots; about five received placebo; per-sample allocation not given. Day 63 after the first vaccine or placebo injection was the time point for sampling. Note on this clone: What it recognizes is unknown.

CDR3 length: 11 amino acids. Germline-derived CDR1 and CDR2 are WSHSY and SAAADI. The V and J ends lost 3 bases and 3 bases respectively, with 2 bases between them. Clones were sequenced by immunoSEQ multiplex PCR, and TCRdb holds only the in-frame ones, with some missing. The sample contains around 450,000 clones, approximately 90% of which appear only once. V usage is TRBV10-2 and J usage is TRBJ2-5, with D unclear. This receptor was obtained from a person aged 18 to 59 who received the Ad26.COV2.S COVID-19 vaccine or a placebo. Sequenced material: peripheral blood, taken in a trial of Ad26.COV2.S vaccine versus placebo. This CDR3 reads CASSEKETQYF. In DNA form, the CDR3 reads TGCGCCAGCAGTGAAAAAGAGACCCAGTACTTC.